The 6 T cell receptor beta chains below all came from one sample that was sequenced in a study of T cell responses to AZD1222 COVID-19 vaccine. Some clones are missing from TCRdb's copy, which holds only in-frame ones; the method was immunoSEQ multiplex PCR. The data contain some 150,000 clones, 90% of them singletons. Sample: peripheral blood, taken 28 days after the second AZD1222 dose. These receptors were taken from an adult who received the AZD1222 COVID-19 vaccine.

This sequence joins TRBV14 and TRBJ2-7; 12 nucleotides align to TRBD2. CDR1 and CDR2 (germline): SGHDN, FVKESK. After removal of 4 bases from V and 0 bases from J, the junction contained 7 bases not matched to a gene. This CDR3 region has 17 residues. Here the CDR3 DNA reads TGTGCCAGCAGCCTAACCTCGGGACTAGCGGGCTCCTACGAGCAGTACTTC. It yields the protein CASSLTSGLAGSYEQYF.

This chain connects TRBV5-1 to TRBJ2-3; tentatively, D is TRBD2 (5 bases). Trimming cost V 4 bases and J 0 bases, with 18 bases left between them. The CDR3 loop spans 17 amino acids. The germline gives CDR1 SGHRS, CDR2 YFSETQ. The DNA for the CDR3 is TGCGCCAGCAGCAGAAGGGTGGCGGGTTCTAGCACAGATACGCAGTATTTT. Encoded protein: CASSRRVAGSSTDTQYF.

The CDR3 bases are TGTGCCAGCAGCTTGGTTGGCAGGGGGCGATCGGGAGAGACCCAGTACTTC. Protein product: CASSLVGRGRSGETQYF. The chain uses TRBV5-4 and TRBJ2-5, with 8 nucleotides matching TRBD1. This CDR3 contains 17 residues. Trimming took 0 bases from V and 4 from J; bases not matched to a gene: 11. CDR1 SGHNT and CDR2 YYREEE come from the germline V gene (reference sequence).

This clone was found once. The chain links TRBV27 to TRBJ2-2; D unresolved. Germline V gives CDR1 MNHEY, CDR2 SMNVEV (reference sequence). Between the trimmed V and J ends, which lost 5 bases and 2 bases, there was a span of 12 bases. This CDR3 spans 15 amino acids. CDR3 amino acids: CASSPRILNTGELFF. In DNA, the CDR3 is TGTGCCAGCAGTCCGAGGATACTAAACACCGGGGAGCTGTTTTTT.

The chain carries TRBV4-1 and TRBJ1-4, with TRBD1 identical over 7 bases. Per germline, CDR1 MGHRA and CDR2 YSYEKL. CDR3 length equals 20 residues. V was clipped by 11 bases and J by 6 bases; unmatched bases: 30. The CDR3 bases are TGCGCCTCTTCAGGGGGTACAGCAGAAGAATGGAGGTCGTCCTATGAAAAACTGTTTTTT. It translates to CASSGGTAEEWRSSYEKLFF.

The V gene is TRBV20-1, the J gene TRBJ1-1; 10 bases map to TRBD1. The V segment lost 7 bases and the J segment 11 bases; nucleotides outside the gene matches: 7. There are 11 residues in the CDR3. CDR1 is DFQATT, CDR2 SNEGSKA, per germline (reference sequence). DNA of the CDR3: TGCAGTGTCAAGGACAGGGGGGAGGCTTTCTTT. Protein: CSVKDRGEAFF.